This T cell receptor (beta chain) came from a study of blood T cells in healthy people across ages. The second PCR ran roughly 6 to 11 cycles with a sample-barcoded 5' primer and J-beta primers. TCRdb used MiXCR to reprocess the 5' RACE reads, holding one entry per CDR3 protein. The sample yields more than 600,000 distinct CDR3 sequences, 25% seen once. CDR1 MDHEN and CDR2 SYDVKM come from the germline V gene. V was pared by 10 bases and J by 6 bases, with 12 bases of the junction left unmatched. CDR3 length: 15 residues. These same data were also listed under a study on T cells of mothers and their children.

What was sequenced was blood. The chain uses TRBV28 and TRBJ1-2, with TRBD1 matching over 12 bases. This receptor was taken from a boy between 10 and 17 years old in good health. The chain's CDR3 is CATGTGGDLLHGYTF. The CDR3 DNA sequence: TGTGCCACCGGGACAGGGGGCGATTTACTCCATGGCTACACCTTC.